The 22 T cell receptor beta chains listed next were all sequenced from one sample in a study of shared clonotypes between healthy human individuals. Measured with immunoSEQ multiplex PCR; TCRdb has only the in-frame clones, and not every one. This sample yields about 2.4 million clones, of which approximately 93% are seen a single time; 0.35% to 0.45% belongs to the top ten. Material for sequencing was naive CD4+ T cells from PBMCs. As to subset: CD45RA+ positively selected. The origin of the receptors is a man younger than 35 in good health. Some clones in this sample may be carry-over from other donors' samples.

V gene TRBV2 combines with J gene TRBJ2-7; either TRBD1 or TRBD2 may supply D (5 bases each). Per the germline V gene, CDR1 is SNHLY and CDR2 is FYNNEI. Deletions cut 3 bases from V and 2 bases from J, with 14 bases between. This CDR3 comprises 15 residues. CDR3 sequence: CASSDPGARTYEQYF. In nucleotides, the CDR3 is TGTGCCAGCAGTGATCCCGGGGCCCGAACCTACGAGCAGTACTTC. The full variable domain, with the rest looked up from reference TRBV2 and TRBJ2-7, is EPEVTQTPSHQVTQMGQEVILRCVPISNHLYFYWYRQILGQKVEFLVSFYNNEISEKSEIFDDQFSVERPDGSNFTLKIRSTKLEDSAMYFCASSDPGARTYEQYFGPGTRLTVT.

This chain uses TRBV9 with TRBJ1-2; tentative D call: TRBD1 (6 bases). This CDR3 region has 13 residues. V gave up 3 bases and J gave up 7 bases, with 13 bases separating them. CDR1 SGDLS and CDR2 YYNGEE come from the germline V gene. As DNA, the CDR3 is TGTGCCAGCAGCGCTGTGGGGGGCGCTGGCTACACCTTC. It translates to CASSAVGGAGYTF.

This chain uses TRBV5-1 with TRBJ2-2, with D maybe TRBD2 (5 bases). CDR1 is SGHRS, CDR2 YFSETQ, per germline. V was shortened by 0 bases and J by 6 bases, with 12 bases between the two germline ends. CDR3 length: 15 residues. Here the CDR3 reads CASSLAGEGAGELFF. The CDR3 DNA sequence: TGCGCCAGCAGCTTGGCCGGAGAGGGAGCCGGGGAGCTGTTTTTT.

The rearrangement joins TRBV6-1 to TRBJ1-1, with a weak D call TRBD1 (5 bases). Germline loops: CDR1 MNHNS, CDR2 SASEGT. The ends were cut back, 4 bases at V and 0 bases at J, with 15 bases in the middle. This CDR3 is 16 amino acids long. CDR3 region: CASSGPTKGLNTEAFF. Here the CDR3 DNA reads TGTGCCAGCAGTGGCCCCACTAAGGGGCTGAACACTGAAGCTTTCTTT.

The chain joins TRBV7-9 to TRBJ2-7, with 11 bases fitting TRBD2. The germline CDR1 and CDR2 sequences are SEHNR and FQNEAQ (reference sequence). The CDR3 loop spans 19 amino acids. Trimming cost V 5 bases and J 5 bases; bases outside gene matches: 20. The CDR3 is CASSLSGTSGGGSLHEQYF. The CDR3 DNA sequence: TGTGCCAGCAGCCTGTCTGGGACTAGCGGAGGAGGTTCCCTCCACGAGCAGTACTTC.

In nucleotides, the CDR3 is TGTGCCAGTAGTATGGGAAGAGAGACCGGGGAGCTGTTTTTT. This codes for CASSMGRETGELFF. The V gene is TRBV19, the J gene TRBJ2-2; the D is unclear. From germline, CDR1 is LNHDA and CDR2 SQIVND (reference sequence). This CDR3 is 14 amino acids long. With 3 bases removed from V and 5 bases from J, the gap between germline ends came to 10 bases. Supplemented by reference TRBV19 and TRBJ2-2, the full variable domain reads DGGITQSPKYLFRKEGQNVTLSCEQNLNHDAMYWYRQDPGQGLRLIYYSQIVNDFQKGDIAEGYSVSREKKESFPLTVTSAQKNPTAFYLCASSMGRETGELFFGEGSRLTVL.

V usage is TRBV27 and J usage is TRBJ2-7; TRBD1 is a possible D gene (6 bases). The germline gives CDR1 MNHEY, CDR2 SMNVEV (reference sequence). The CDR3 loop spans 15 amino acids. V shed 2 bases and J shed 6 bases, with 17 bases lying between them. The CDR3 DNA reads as TGTGCCAGCAGTTTAAGAATCTCACAGGGCGCCGAGCAGTACTTC. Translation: CASSLRISQGAEQYF.

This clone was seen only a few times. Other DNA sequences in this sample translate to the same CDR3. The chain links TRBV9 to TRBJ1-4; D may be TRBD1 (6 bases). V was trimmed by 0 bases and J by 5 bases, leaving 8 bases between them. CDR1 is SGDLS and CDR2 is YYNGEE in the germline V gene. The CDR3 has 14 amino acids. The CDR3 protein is CASSVAGANEKLFF. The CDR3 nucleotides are TGTGCCAGCAGCGTAGCGGGGGCGAATGAAAAACTGTTTTTT.

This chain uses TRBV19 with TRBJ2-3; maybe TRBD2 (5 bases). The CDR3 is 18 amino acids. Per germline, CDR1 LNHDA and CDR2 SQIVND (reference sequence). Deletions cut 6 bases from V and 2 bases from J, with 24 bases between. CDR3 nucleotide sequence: TGTGCCAGTAGATTCGACGGGCGGCGCGGGCGAAACACAGATACGCAGTATTTT. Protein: CASRFDGRRGRNTDTQYF.

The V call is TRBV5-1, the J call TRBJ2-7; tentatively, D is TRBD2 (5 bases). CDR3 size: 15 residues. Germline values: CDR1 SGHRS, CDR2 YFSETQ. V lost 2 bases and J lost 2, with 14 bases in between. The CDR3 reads CASSFIGGGAYEQYF. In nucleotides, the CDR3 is TGCGCCAGCAGCTTCATAGGAGGCGGCGCCTACGAGCAGTACTTC.

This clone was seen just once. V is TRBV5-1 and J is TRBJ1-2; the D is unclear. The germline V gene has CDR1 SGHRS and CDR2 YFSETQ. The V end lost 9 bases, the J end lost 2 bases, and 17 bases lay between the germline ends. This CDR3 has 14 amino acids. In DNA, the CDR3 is TGCGCCACAAGCGGGGAAGAACGCAACTATGGCTACACCTTC. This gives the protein CATSGEERNYGYTF.

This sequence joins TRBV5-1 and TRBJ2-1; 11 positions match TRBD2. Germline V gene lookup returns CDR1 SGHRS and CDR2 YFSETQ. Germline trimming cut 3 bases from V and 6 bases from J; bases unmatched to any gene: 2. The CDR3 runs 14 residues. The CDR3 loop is CASSSTSGSNEQFF. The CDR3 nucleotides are TGCGCCAGCAGCTCCACTAGCGGGAGCAATGAGCAGTTCTTC.

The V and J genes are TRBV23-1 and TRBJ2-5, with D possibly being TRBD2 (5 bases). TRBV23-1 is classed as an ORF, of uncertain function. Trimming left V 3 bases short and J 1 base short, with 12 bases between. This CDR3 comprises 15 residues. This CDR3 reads CASSHRGSTQETQYF. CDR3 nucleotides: TGCGCCAGCAGTCACCGGGGATCCACCCAAGAGACCCAGTACTTC.

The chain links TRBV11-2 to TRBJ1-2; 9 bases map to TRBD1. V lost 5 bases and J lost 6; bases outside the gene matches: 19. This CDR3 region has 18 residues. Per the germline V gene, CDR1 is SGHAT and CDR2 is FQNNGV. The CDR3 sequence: CASSRGTGISPIVDGYTF. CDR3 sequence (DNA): TGTGCCAGCAGCAGAGGGACAGGGATATCTCCCATAGTCGATGGCTACACCTTC.

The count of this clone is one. The chain's CDR3 is CASSLANAGNTIYF. CDR3 coding DNA: TGTGCCAGCAGCTTAGCTAATGCTGGAAACACCATATATTTT. This chain links TRBV7-2 with TRBJ1-3; D gene ambiguous. This CDR3 region has 14 residues. The germline V and J ends were trimmed by 0 bases and 2 bases, with 5 bases remaining between them. The germline gives CDR1 SGHTA, CDR2 FQGNSA.

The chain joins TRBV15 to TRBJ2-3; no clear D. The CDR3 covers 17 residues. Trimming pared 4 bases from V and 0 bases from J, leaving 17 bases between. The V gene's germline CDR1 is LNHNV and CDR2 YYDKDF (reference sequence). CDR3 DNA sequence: TGTGCCACCAGCACAAACCCTGGTGTGGACAGCACAGATACGCAGTATTTT. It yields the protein CATSTNPGVDSTDTQYF. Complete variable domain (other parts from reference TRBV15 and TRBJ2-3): DAMVIQNPRYQVTQFGKPVTLSCSQTLNHNVMYWYQQKSSQAPKLLFHYYDKDFNNEADTPDNFQSRRPNTSFCFLDIRSPGLGDTAMYLCATSTNPGVDSTDTQYFGPGTRLTVL.

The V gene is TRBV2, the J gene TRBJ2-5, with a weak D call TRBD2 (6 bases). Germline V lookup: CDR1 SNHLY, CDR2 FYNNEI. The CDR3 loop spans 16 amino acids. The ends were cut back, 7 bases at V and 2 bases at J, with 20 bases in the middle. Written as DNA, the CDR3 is TGTGCCAGCAACAAACTAGCCCGCGGGAAACAAGAGACCCAGTACTTC. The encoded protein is CASNKLARGKQETQYF.

CDR3 DNA: TGTGCCAGCAGTGACAGAGGAATGGGGGGCCACCAGTACTTC. This sequence encodes CASSDRGMGGHQYF. The gene calls are TRBV25-1 and TRBJ2-5; possibly TRBD1 or TRBD2 for D (6 bases each). The V end was cut by 3 bases, the J end by 10 bases, with 18 bases between. The CDR3 covers 14 residues. CDR1 is MGHDK and CDR2 is SYGVNS in the germline V gene.

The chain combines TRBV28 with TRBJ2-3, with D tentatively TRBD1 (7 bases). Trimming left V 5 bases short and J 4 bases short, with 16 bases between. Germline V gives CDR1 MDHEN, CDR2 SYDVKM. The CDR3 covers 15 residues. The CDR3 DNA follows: TGTGCCAGCAGTCCCCCCCAGGGGGGCGCAGATACGCAGTATTTT. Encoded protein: CASSPPQGGADTQYF.

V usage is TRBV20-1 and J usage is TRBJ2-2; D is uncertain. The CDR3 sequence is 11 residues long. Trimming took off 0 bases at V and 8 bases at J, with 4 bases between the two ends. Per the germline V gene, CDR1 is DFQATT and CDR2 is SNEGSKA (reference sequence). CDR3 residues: CSAREGGELFF. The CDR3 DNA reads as TGCAGTGCTAGAGAGGGAGGGGAGCTGTTTTTT.

The CDR3 DNA follows: TGTGCCAGCAAGGGGCGGTTGGGGAGTGAGCAGTTCTTC. Protein product: CASKGRLGSEQFF. The chain couples TRBV9 to TRBJ2-1; D tentatively reads TRBD1 or TRBD2 (5 bases each). The CDR3 is 13 amino acids. Trimming cost V 6 bases and J 9 bases, with 16 bases left between them. Germline CDR1 and CDR2: SGDLS and YYNGEE.

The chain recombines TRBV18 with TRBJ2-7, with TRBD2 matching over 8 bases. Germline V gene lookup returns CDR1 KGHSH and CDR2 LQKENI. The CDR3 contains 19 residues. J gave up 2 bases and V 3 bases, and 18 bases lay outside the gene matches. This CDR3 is CASSPFRASGSGVTYEQYF. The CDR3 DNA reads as TGTGCCAGCTCACCCTTTCGGGCGAGTGGTAGCGGGGTTACCTACGAGCAGTACTTC.